This note documents a single T cell receptor beta chain sequence. Original handling: Using reference gene primer amplification, nucleated cell counts were estimated. The repertoire was sequenced with immunoSEQ multiplex PCR; TCRdb's copy has only in-frame clones and lacks some. V and J calls and clone size are those listed in that table; D and trimming were worked out from the DNA. The sample lists about 280,000 clones, around 85% occurring once. Cohort allocation depended upon clinical history that participants reported. The entry originates in a study of blood T cell repertoires in COVID-19. Material for sequencing was PBMCs or T cells enriched from blood (not recorded which). The TCR sequence derives from a woman in her 50s who had recovered from COVID-19.

The DNA of the CDR3 is TGTGCCACCTCCCCCGGGGTCAGGGAGACCCAGTACTTC. Translated, it gives CATSPGVRETQYF. This chain links TRBV18 with TRBJ2-5; TRBD2 might be the D (5 bases). Germline assignment: CDR1 KGHSH and CDR2 LQKENI. The CDR3 totals 13 residues. V lost 10 bases and J 5 bases, leaving 17 bases between the germline ends.